Only a few counts were recorded for the clone carrying this T cell receptor (beta chain). The antigen is undetermined. Sorting based on CD45RO/CCR7/CD25/CD127/CD95/CD27 separated CD4+ naive, central memory, regulatory and stem cell-like memory cells. The data belong to a study of beta chain features in type 1 diabetes. Across the study: What patients shared with healthy donors was a similar profile of age, gender and cell yields. Study-wide results and limits: In type 1 diabetes patients, VDJ junctions had fewer insertions; deletions at these junctions were more frequent. Type 1 diabetes patients had moderately but significantly shorter TCRB CDR3s in all four CD4+ subsets.

The CDR3 length is 15 residues. The germline CDR1 and CDR2 sequences are SGHRS and YFSETQ. Deletions cut 0 bases from V and 6 bases from J, with 15 bases between. Expressed TCRB transcripts got sequenced, as all isolated RNA was reverse transcribed. TCRdb's table, derived via immunoSEQ multiplex PCR, lists solely in-frame clones and lacks some. The table records roughly 180,000 clones, approximately 8.1% of them present only once. This chain links TRBV5-1 with TRBJ1-1; D may be TRBD1 (5 bases). The specimen sequenced was central memory CD4+ T cells from blood. The origin of this receptor is a man between 18 and 29 years old with type 1 diabetes. CDR3 residues: CASSLATGGNAEAFF. CDR3 nucleotides: TGCGCCAGCAGCTTGGCGACCGGGGGTAACGCTGAAGCTTTCTTT.